This passage covers 12 T cell receptor beta chains from one sample sequenced in a study of blood T cell repertoires in COVID-19. Libraries were prepared by immunoSEQ multiplex PCR; TCRdb keeps only in-frame clonotypes and omits some of them. The sample shows about 400,000 clones, more than 85% of them seen only once. Sequences were obtained from peripheral blood. These receptors came from a woman aged 30 to 39 with acute or convalescent COVID-19.

The rearrangement uses TRBV5-4 and TRBJ2-7; 9 bases map to TRBD2. The length of the CDR3 is 17 residues. Germline V gene lookup returns CDR1 SGHNT and CDR2 YYREEE (reference sequence). J gave up 2 bases and V 1 base, and 10 bases lay outside the gene matches. The CDR3: CASSLTKISGGTYEQYF. The CDR3 region has the DNA TGTGCCAGCAGCTTGACGAAGATTAGCGGGGGCACCTACGAGCAGTACTTC.

This clone was counted ten times or more. The chain employs TRBV12-2 and TRBJ1-1; the D call TRBD1 from the table was never checked on the DNA. TRBV12-2 is a pseudogene segment. CDR3 length: 14 residues. The CDR3 is CASRLGTGGAEAFF. CDR3 coding DNA: TGTGCAAGTCGCTTAGGGACAGGGGGCGCTGAAGCTTTCTTT.

The chain combines TRBV10-1 with TRBJ2-5; D is possibly TRBD2 (7 bases). This CDR3 is 17 amino acids long. V lost 6 bases, J lost 2 bases, and 22 bases lay in between. CDR1 is WNHNN and CDR2 is SYGVQD in the germline V gene (reference sequence). The chain's CDR3 is CASSPWEGGGLQETQYF. The CDR3 bases are TGCGCCAGCAGCCCGTGGGAAGGCGGGGGCCTTCAAGAGACCCAGTACTTC.

CDR3 DNA sequence: TGTGCCAGCAGCGTAGGGGGCTCAGGTGGCTACACCTTC. Encoded protein: CASSVGGSGGYTF. The rearrangement links TRBV9 to TRBJ1-2, with D possibly TRBD1 on 5 matching bases. Germline V CDR1 and CDR2: SGDLS, YYNGEE. The CDR3 is 13 residues long. V gave up 0 bases and J gave up 7 bases, with 10 bases separating them.

The chain joins TRBV27 to TRBJ2-5; TRBD1 matches 10 bases. With V trimmed by 1 base and J by 5 bases, 7 bases remained unmatched. This CDR3 is built from 16 residues. Per germline, CDR1 MNHEY and CDR2 SMNVEV (reference sequence). CDR3 nucleotide sequence: TGTGCCAGCAGTTTATTGGGGACAGGGGTTTGGGAGACCCAGTACTTC. Translating gives CASSLLGTGVWETQYF.

The CDR3 sequence: CASSRSGHTDTQYF. The CDR3 region has the DNA TGTGCCAGTAGTAGGAGCGGCCACACAGATACGCAGTATTTT. The chain combines TRBV19 with TRBJ2-3, with D possibly matching TRBD2 (5 bases). Trimming shortened V by 4 bases and J by 2 bases, and 10 bases separated the two germline ends. The CDR3 consists of 14 residues. Germline CDR1 LNHDA, CDR2 SQIVND (reference sequence).

This sequence joins TRBV29-1 and TRBJ2-7; the D gene is possibly TRBD1 (6 bases). V was cut by 3 bases and J by 2 bases, with 8 bases left in between. Germline-derived CDR1 and CDR2 are SQVTM and ANQGSEA. This CDR3 has 12 residues. CDR3 region: CSVEDSPYEQYF. The CDR3 nucleotides are TGCAGCGTTGAGGACAGCCCCTACGAGCAGTACTTC.

This chain uses TRBV3-1 (or the pseudogene TRBV3-2) with TRBJ1-4; D gene uncertain. Germline V gene data show CDR1 as LGHDT and CDR2 as YNNKEL (reference sequence). The CDR3 contains 15 residues. V was shortened by 0 bases and J by 11 bases, with 16 bases between the two germline ends. CDR3 sequence reads: CASSQDLLEGGKLFF. CDR3 DNA: TGTGCCAGCAGCCAAGATTTATTGGAGGGAGGCAAACTGTTTTTT.

The V and J genes are TRBV2 and TRBJ2-2, with TRBD2 as a possible D gene (6 bases). The CDR3 loop spans 15 amino acids. The ends were cut back, 7 bases at V and 6 bases at J, with 18 bases in the middle. The germline V gene has CDR1 SNHLY and CDR2 FYNNEI. CDR3 coding DNA: TGTGCCAGCAATCAGGCGCAGGGAGGATCCGGGGAGCTGTTTTTT. Amino acids: CASNQAQGGSGELFF.

A remark on this clone: This sample also contains other DNA sequences that code for the same CDR3. This chain joins TRBV3-1 (or the pseudogene TRBV3-2) and TRBJ1-4, with TRBD1 identical over 7 bases. Germline values: CDR1 LGHDT, CDR2 YNNKEL (reference sequence). V was pared by 3 bases and J by 2 bases, with 9 bases of the junction left unmatched. This CDR3 is built from 17 residues. The CDR3: CASSHSTGWRTNEKLFF. CDR3 in DNA: TGTGCCAGCAGCCACTCGACAGGGTGGCGGACTAATGAAAAACTGTTTTTT.

V gene TRBV4-1 combines with J gene TRBJ1-1, with 11 nucleotides matching TRBD1. V gave up 3 bases and J gave up 5 bases; unmatched junction bases: 5. CDR3 length: 15 amino acids. Germline CDR1 and CDR2: MGHRA and YSYEKL. The CDR3 reads CASSHPGTGGTEAFF. CDR3 DNA: TGCGCCAGCAGCCACCCCGGGACAGGGGGTACTGAAGCTTTCTTT.

V and J are TRBV9 and TRBJ2-2, with 7 bases lining up with TRBD2. Germline CDR1 SGDLS, CDR2 YYNGEE. The CDR3 covers 15 residues. Unmatched junction bases numbered 9, after V lost 8 bases and J lost 2 bases. The CDR3 DNA reads TGTGCCAGGACCTTGCGGGGGACCAACACCGGGGAGCTGTTTTTT. This codes for CARTLRGTNTGELFF.